This T cell receptor beta chain emerged from a study of CD8 T cells in Susac syndrome (dated by TCRdb to the late 2010s). General notes on the study: The study used repertoire sequencing to test whether antigen drove CD8+ T cell activation and differentiation in Susac syndrome. The clonality of the CD8+ T cell repertoire was compared across approximately twelve healthy donors, some 14 Susac syndrome patients and about 15 multiple sclerosis patients.

In this sample, this clonotype turned up once. The clone's antigen remains unknown. No quality values exist for individual bases; no much larger clone is one base distant. Weak support is all one read offers. From its cysteine to its phenylalanine, the CDR3 spans 14 amino acids. CDR3 DNA only is kept here, 42 bases in frame from base 1. In the germline V gene (reference sequence), CDR1 corresponds to SEHNR and CDR2 to FQNEAQ. V is cut back by 6 bases and J by 6 bases, with 8 bases in the junction unmatched. RNA was extracted using the RNeasy kit, and roughly 0.45 to 1 ug of the RNA was reverse transcribed with random hexamers. The immunoSEQ multiplex PCR assay, which covers 54 Vbeta and 13 Jbeta segments, was used to amplify TCR beta CDR3 regions. To correct PCR amplification bias, a synthetic template baseline was used for both primer optimization and computational correction. The authors' pipeline ran thus. Reads were assigned to V, D and J genes according to IMGT and analyzed in immunoSEQ Analyzer, with only productive sequences retained. To calculate clonality, Shannon entropy was normalized by log2 of the number of productive unique sequences and then subtracted from one. For each patient and control, public and private clones were evaluated within the 100 most prevalent clones. A clone was defined as Susac-specific if it was absent from the healthy and MS cohorts, from some 1,100 published viral clones and from other ImmuneACCESS disease sequences. In-frame beta chains were kept once TCRdb had trimmed the public reads at Q25 with fastp and called clones with MiXCR. Here each entry gathers all rows of one CDR3 protein and keeps the most common genes and DNA. These V and J calls rely on TCRdb rather than the paper's analysis. The sample yields 200,000 or so distinct CDR3 sequences; about 94% were counted once. The ten largest account for less than 0.15% of the sample.

High-throughput TCR beta sequencing profiled peripheral blood CD8+ and CD4+ T cells from healthy donors, Susac syndrome patients and multiple sclerosis patients. Multiple sclerosis controls were treatment-naive patients with stable or active relapsing-remitting disease fulfilling revised McDonald criteria. Bulk CD8+ and CD4+ T cells were purified by magnetic negative isolation, whereas CD8+ TEMRA cells were enriched by FACS. Blood was collected in EDTA tubes and processed within 24 hours, with PBMCs isolated through density gradient centrifugation. PBMCs intended for TCR sequencing were cryopreserved in liquid nitrogen and were subsequently thawed in a 37 degrees C water bath. The sorted or isolated CD4+, CD8+ and CD8+ TEMRA cells reached a purity of at least 90%. What the authors observed across the whole study: The number of individuals in the TCR sequencing and HLA analysis was recognized as being relatively small.

The rearrangement joined TRBV7-9 to TRBJ2-7, with 10 bases aligning to TRBD1. Sequencing was carried out using CD8+ T cells from PBMCs. This receptor was obtained from a human donor with multiple sclerosis. CDR3 region: CASRSGTGEGEQYF. The nucleotide sequence is given as TGTGCCAGCAGATCAGGGACAGGGGAGGGCGAGCAGTACTTC.